This passage covers 20 T cell receptor beta chains from one sample sequenced in a study of early T cells in non-severe SARS-CoV-2 infection. One entry per CDR3 protein, called by TCRdb with MiXCR from the 5' RACE reads. The data show more than 90,000 distinct CDR3 sequences, less than 15% seen once. Sequenced: whole blood. Every receptor here comes from an adult who was a healthcare worker with PCR-confirmed SARS-CoV-2 infection or an uninfected control (not recorded which).

The V gene is TRBV28, the J gene TRBJ2-5; D is perhaps TRBD1 (6 bases). The CDR3 is 15 amino acids. The V gene's germline CDR1 is MDHEN and CDR2 SYDVKM. V was pared by 5 bases and J by 5 bases, with 18 bases between. The CDR3 sequence: CASSGLRFRGETQYF. For the CDR3, the DNA is TGTGCCAGCAGTGGCCTCAGGTTCAGGGGCGAGACCCAGTACTTC.

This clonotype has ten or more counts. This sequence joins TRBV7-6 and TRBJ2-1; possible D gene TRBD2, 7 bases. This CDR3 spans 13 amino acids. CDR1 and CDR2 from the germline V gene are SGHVS and FNYEAQ. The V and J ends lost 5 bases and 8 bases respectively, with 13 bases between them. CDR3 coding DNA: TGTGCCAGCAGCCGGGGAGGGGGGGATGAGCAGTTCTTC. Residues: CASSRGGGDEQFF.

This clonotype was recorded at least ten times. This sequence joins TRBV4-2 and TRBJ1-2, with D hard to call. The CDR3 loop spans 15 amino acids. The germline gives CDR1 LGHNA, CDR2 YNFKEQ. Trimming shortened V by 4 bases and J by 1 base, and 13 bases separated the two germline ends. The DNA for the CDR3 is TGTGCCAGCAGCCCCCCCGTCGGGGATAACTATGGCTACACCTTC. Its translation: CASSPPVGDNYGYTF.

The chain has TRBV12-3 or TRBV12-4 and TRBJ2-7; tentatively, D is TRBD2 (7 bases). The CDR3 consists of 14 residues. V lost 4 bases and J 6 bases, leaving 16 bases between the germline ends. CDR3 residues: CASSSFTGGGEQYF. DNA for the CDR3: TGTGCCAGCAGTTCTTTCACGGGGGGCGGCGAGCAGTACTTC.

This clonotype was counted at least ten times. The J gene is TRBJ1-1, the V gene TRBV6-5; D call uncertain. CDR1 MNHEY and CDR2 SVGAGI come from the germline V gene. This CDR3 region has 11 residues. Trimming took off 9 bases at V and 1 base at J, with 6 bases between the two ends. In DNA form, the CDR3 reads TGTGCCAGTCGGGAGAACACTGAAGCTTTCTTT. Its translation is CASRENTEAFF.

The gene calls are TRBV28 and TRBJ1-5; 8 bases fit TRBD1. CDR3 length: 15 amino acids. Germline lookup yields CDR1 MDHEN and CDR2 SYDVKM. J lost 7 bases, V lost 3 bases, and 8 bases had no gene match. CDR3 in amino acids: CASSFPGGIVQPQHF. In nucleotides, the CDR3 is TGTGCCAGCAGTTTCCCAGGGGGCATAGTACAGCCCCAGCATTTT. Full variable domain (missing parts from reference TRBV28 and TRBJ1-5): DVKVTQSSRYLVKRTGEKVFLECVQDMDHENMFWYRQDPGLGLRLIYFSYDVKMKEKGDIPEGYSVSREKKERFSLILESASTNQTSMYLCASSFPGGIVQPQHFGDGTRLSIL.

About this clonotype itself: One base away lies a much larger clone, so this may be a sequencing read error. The chain carries TRBV7-9 and TRBJ1-2, with TRBD1 identical over 10 bases. In germline, CDR1 is SEHNR, CDR2 FQNEAQ (reference sequence). CDR3 length equals 15 residues. The CDR3: CVSSYPDRGEDGYTF. The CDR3 nucleotides are TGTGTCAGCAGCTACCCGGACAGGGGGGAGGATGGCTACACCTTC.

The sample holds a few counts of this clonotype. The rearrangement joins TRBV20-1 to TRBJ1-6; D is unresolved. The germline V and J ends were trimmed by 3 bases and 9 bases, with 9 bases remaining between them. The CDR3 contains 12 residues. Germline V CDR1 and CDR2: DFQATT, SNEGSKA (reference sequence). The CDR3 sequence: CSASLRGSPLHF. The CDR3 DNA sequence: TGCAGTGCTAGCCTGCGGGGTTCACCCCTCCACTTT.

V is TRBV12-3 or TRBV12-4 and J is TRBJ1-1, with D perhaps TRBD1 (5 bases). The V end lost 0 bases, the J end lost 4 bases, and 12 bases lay between the germline ends. This CDR3 has 15 amino acids. The CDR3 reads CASSLAGRVGTEAFF. CDR3 nucleotide sequence: TGTGCCAGCAGTTTAGCAGGCAGGGTAGGCACTGAAGCTTTCTTT.

The V call is TRBV20-1, the J call TRBJ1-5; D remains ambiguous. The CDR3 consists of 15 residues. Trimming removed 3 bases at V and 2 bases at J, with 14 bases between. Germline V gene sequence: CDR1 DFQATT, CDR2 SNEGSKA (reference sequence). DNA for the CDR3: TGCAGTGCTAGTCGGGAGGGTTCGGGCAATCAGCCCCAGCATTTT. Translation gives CSASREGSGNQPQHF.

The table lists this clonotype with many counts. This rearrangement joins TRBV4-1 to TRBJ2-3, with unresolved D. V was clipped by 3 bases and J by 4 bases, with 20 bases between them. CDR1 and CDR2 from the germline V gene are MGHRA and YSYEKL. The CDR3 is made up of 17 amino acids. The chain's CDR3 is CASSQVLGQTFADTQYF. The CDR3 nucleotides read TGCGCCAGCAGCCAGGTCCTAGGGCAGACCTTTGCAGATACGCAGTATTTT.

This clonotype was seen ten or more times. The chain couples TRBV27 to TRBJ1-1, with D unresolved. This CDR3 region has 13 residues. The germline V gene has CDR1 MNHEY and CDR2 SMNVEV (reference sequence). Trimming left V 3 bases short and J 6 bases short, with 11 bases between. The CDR3 protein is CASSLREISEAFF. CDR3 nucleotide sequence: TGTGCCAGCAGTTTGAGGGAAATCTCTGAAGCTTTCTTT.

The chain links TRBV27 to TRBJ2-7; a weak D match, TRBD2 (5 bases). From germline, CDR1 is MNHEY and CDR2 SMNVEV (reference sequence). The CDR3 covers 13 residues. Deletions cut 5 bases from V and 2 bases from J, with 10 bases between. CDR3 DNA: TGTGCCAGCAGTAGAGGGTATCCCTACGAGCAGTACTTC. Residues: CASSRGYPYEQYF.

CDR3 coding DNA: TGTGCCGTATCCCCCGAGAGCTCCTACGAGCAGTACTTC. This sequence encodes CAVSPESSYEQYF. The genes are TRBV28 and TRBJ2-7; D gene ambiguous. Germline lookup yields CDR1 MDHEN and CDR2 SYDVKM. Trimming pared 11 bases from V and 0 bases from J, leaving 14 bases between. The CDR3 covers 13 residues.

The rearrangement links TRBV6-5 to TRBJ1-1; D might be TRBD1 (6 bases). Per the germline V gene, CDR1 is MNHEY and CDR2 is SVGAGI. The CDR3 loop spans 14 amino acids. The CDR3 sequence is CASQKGGRNTEAFF. Here the CDR3 DNA reads TGTGCTTCCCAGAAGGGGGGGCGGAACACTGAAGCTTTCTTT.

This clonotype was seen many times. The rearrangement links TRBV5-1 to TRBJ2-1; D unclear. V was clipped by 2 bases and J by 12 bases, with 24 bases between them. Germline lookup yields CDR1 SGHRS and CDR2 YFSETQ. CDR3 size: 16 residues. The CDR3 DNA reads as TGCGCCAGCAGCTTCCTCGCTACGGTCGGCCAAATGGGGCAGTTCTTC. This sequence encodes CASSFLATVGQMGQFF.

The chain has TRBV3-1 and TRBJ1-6, with D unclear. From germline, CDR1 is LGHDT and CDR2 YNNKEL (reference sequence). The CDR3 covers 13 residues. V dropped 2 bases and J dropped 9 bases, with 8 bases sitting between them. CDR3 sequence reads: CASSQLGSSPLHF. The CDR3 bases are TGTGCCAGCAGCCAATTAGGGAGTTCACCCCTCCACTTT.

The chain joins TRBV7-9 to TRBJ2-3, with D hard to call. CDR3 length: 14 amino acids. V lost 5 bases to trimming and J lost 0 bases, with 9 bases between them. CDR1 is SEHNR, CDR2 FQNEAQ, per germline (reference sequence). The CDR3 bases are TGTGCCAGCAGCATTAGCCTCAGCACAGATACGCAGTATTTT. As protein: CASSISLSTDTQYF.

This clonotype was seen a handful of times. This chain connects TRBV27 to TRBJ1-1, with TRBD1 identical over 11 bases. The germline V gene has CDR1 MNHEY and CDR2 SMNVEV (reference sequence). This CDR3 comprises 16 residues. With V trimmed by 7 bases and J by 0 bases, 7 bases remained unmatched. CDR3 in DNA: TGTGCCAGCACCAAGGGACAGGGGGGTTTGAACACTGAAGCTTTCTTT. It yields the protein CASTKGQGGLNTEAFF.

This clonotype was seen more than once but under ten times. This sequence joins TRBV18 and TRBJ2-5, with TRBD2 matching 10 bases. This CDR3 has 15 amino acids. With 6 bases clipped from V and 3 bases from J, the junction kept 7 bases outside the gene matches. Germline CDR1 KGHSH, CDR2 LQKENI. The CDR3 coding sequence is TGTGCCAGCTCCCCTCCTAGCGGGGGTAAAGAGACCCAGTACTTC. Translation gives CASSPPSGGKETQYF.